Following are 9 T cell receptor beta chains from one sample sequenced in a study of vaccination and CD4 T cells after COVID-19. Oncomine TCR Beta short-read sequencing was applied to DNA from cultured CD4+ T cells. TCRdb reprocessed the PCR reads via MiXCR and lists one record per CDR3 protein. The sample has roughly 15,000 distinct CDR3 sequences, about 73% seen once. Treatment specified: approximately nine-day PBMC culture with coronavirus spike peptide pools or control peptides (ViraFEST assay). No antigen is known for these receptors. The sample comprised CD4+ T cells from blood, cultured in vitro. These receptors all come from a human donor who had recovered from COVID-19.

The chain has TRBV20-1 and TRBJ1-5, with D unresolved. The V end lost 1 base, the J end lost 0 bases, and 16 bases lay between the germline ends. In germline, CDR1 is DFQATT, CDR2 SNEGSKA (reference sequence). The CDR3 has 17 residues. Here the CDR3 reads CSARAQGRAYSNQPQHF. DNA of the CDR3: TGCAGTGCTAGAGCGCAAGGCAGAGCATATAGCAATCAGCCCCAGCATTTT.

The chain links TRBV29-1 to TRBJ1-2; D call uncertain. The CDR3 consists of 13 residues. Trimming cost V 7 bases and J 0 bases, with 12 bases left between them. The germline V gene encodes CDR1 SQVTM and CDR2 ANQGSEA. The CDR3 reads CSASFAPNYGYTF. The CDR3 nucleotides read TGCAGCGCCTCCTTCGCACCTAACTATGGCTACACCTTC.

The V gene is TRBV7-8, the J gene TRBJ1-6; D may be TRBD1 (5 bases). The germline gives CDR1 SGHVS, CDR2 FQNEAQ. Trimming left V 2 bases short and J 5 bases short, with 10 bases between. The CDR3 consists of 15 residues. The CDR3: CASSLSTGNNSPLHF. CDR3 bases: TGTGCCAGCAGCTTATCAACAGGAAATAATTCACCCCTCCACTTT.

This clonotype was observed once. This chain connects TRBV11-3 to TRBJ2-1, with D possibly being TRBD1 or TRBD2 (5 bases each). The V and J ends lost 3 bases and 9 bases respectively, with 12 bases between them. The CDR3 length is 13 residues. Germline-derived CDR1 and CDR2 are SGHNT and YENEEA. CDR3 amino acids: CASSFEGLGEQFF. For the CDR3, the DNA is TGTGCCAGCAGCTTTGAGGGGTTAGGTGAGCAGTTCTTC. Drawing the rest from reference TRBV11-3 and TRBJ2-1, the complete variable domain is EAGVVQSPRYKIIEKKQPVAFWCNPISGHNTLYWYLQNLGQGPELLIRYENEEAVDDSQLPKDRFSAERLKGVDSTLKIQPAELGDSAVYLCASSFEGLGEQFFGPGTRLTVL.

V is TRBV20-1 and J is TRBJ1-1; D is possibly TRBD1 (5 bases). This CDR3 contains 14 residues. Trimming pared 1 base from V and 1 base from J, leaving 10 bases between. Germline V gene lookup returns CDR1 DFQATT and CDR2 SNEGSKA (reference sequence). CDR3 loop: CSARAGGPNTEAFF. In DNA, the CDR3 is TGCAGTGCTAGAGCCGGGGGACCGAACACTGAAGCTTTCTTT.

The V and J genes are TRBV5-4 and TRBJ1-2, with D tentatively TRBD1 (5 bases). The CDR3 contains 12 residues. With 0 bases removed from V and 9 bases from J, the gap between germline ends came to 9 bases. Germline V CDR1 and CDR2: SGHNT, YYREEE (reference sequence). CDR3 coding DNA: TGTGCCAGCAGCTTGGGGGAGGGGAGCTACACCTTC. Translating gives CASSLGEGSYTF.

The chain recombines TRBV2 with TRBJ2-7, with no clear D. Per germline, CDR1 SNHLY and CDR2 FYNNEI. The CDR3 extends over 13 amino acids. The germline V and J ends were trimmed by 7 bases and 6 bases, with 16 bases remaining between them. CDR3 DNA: TGTGCCAGCAACGACCCAGCCTCGGGCGAGCAGTACTTC. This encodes CASNDPASGEQYF.

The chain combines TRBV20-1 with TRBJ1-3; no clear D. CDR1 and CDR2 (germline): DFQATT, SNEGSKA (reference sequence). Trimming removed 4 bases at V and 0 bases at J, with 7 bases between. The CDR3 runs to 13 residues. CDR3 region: CSATRYSGNTIYF. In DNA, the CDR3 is TGCAGTGCTACCCGCTACTCTGGAAACACCATATATTTT.

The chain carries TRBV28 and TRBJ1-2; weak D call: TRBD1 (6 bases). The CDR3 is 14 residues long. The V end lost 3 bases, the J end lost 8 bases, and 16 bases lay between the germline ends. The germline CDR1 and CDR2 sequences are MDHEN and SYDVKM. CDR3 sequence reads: CASSLGGQVQGYTF. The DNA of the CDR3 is TGTGCCAGCAGTTTGGGGGGACAAGTGCAAGGCTACACCTTC.